Detailed here is one T cell receptor beta chain. The data belong to a study of blood T cell repertoires in COVID-19. This CDR3 contains 16 residues. Germline V CDR1 and CDR2: LGHNA, YNFKEQ. Trimming cost V 0 bases and J 0 bases; bases outside gene matches: 1. Per the authors' pipeline: Reference gene primers were amplified, and this amplification served to estimate nucleated cell counts. The data were produced by immunoSEQ multiplex PCR, yet TCRdb's version contains in-frame clones alone and is incomplete. V, J and clone size were drawn from that table, and D and trimming were deduced from the DNA. The sample lists about 62,000 clones; around 80% were seen once.

The rearrangement uses TRBV4-2 and TRBJ2-7, with 11 nucleotides matching TRBD1. This TCR was recovered from a human donor in a cohort sampled during active COVID-19. Sequencing was carried out using peripheral blood. CDR3 protein: CASSQDGTGGSYEQYF. The CDR3 nucleotides read TGTGCCAGCAGCCAAGATGGGACAGGGGGCTCCTACGAGCAGTACTTC.